This T cell receptor (beta chain) was sequenced during a study of immune characterization of retroperitoneal liposarcoma. V was pared by 4 bases and J by 5 bases, with 6 bases of the junction left unmatched. This CDR3 is built from 16 residues. Germline CDR1 MNHEY, CDR2 SMNVEV (reference sequence). TCRdb analysed the PCR reads with MiXCR anew, one entry per CDR3 protein. The repertoire includes about 12,000 distinct CDR3 sequences, roughly 50% of them detected once, and 10% to 15% sits in the top ten. The TCR sequence derives from a female donor with retroperitoneal liposarcoma. J is TRBJ2-1 and V is TRBV27, with TRBD2 matching 12 bases. The sequenced sample consisted of tumor tissue. CDR3 loop: CASSSGRLAGDNEQFF. The CDR3, as DNA: TGTGCCAGCAGTTCGGGGAGACTAGCGGGAGACAATGAGCAGTTCTTC.